This TCR beta chain was observed in a study of blood T cell repertoires in COVID-19. Study summary: COVID-19 samples from acute and convalescent phases originated in the United States, Italy and Spain. PBMCs, B-cell-depleted T cells, or T cells were the source of the cDNA or gDNA that made up the material.

Germline CDR1 is LGHDT and CDR2 is YNNKEL (reference sequence). The V gene lost 5 bases and the J gene lost 0 bases, with 13 bases spanning the gap. This CDR3 region has 15 residues. In the study's own analysis: Using reference gene primer amplification, nucleated cell counts were estimated. Profiled with immunoSEQ multiplex PCR; TCRdb holds only in-frame clones, not every one. Clone size and the V and J calls come from that table; the DNA yielded D and trimming. The sample has roughly 250,000 clones, around 86% seen once; the top ten hold around a tenth. This TCR came from a man aged 40-49 years who had recovered from COVID-19. V and J are TRBV3-1 (or the pseudogene TRBV3-2) and TRBJ2-5, with D possibly being TRBD2 (5 bases). The specimen was peripheral blood. DNA for the CDR3: TGTGCCAGCAGCGGAGGAGATACGTACCAAGAGACCCAGTACTTC. Translated: CASSGGDTYQETQYF.